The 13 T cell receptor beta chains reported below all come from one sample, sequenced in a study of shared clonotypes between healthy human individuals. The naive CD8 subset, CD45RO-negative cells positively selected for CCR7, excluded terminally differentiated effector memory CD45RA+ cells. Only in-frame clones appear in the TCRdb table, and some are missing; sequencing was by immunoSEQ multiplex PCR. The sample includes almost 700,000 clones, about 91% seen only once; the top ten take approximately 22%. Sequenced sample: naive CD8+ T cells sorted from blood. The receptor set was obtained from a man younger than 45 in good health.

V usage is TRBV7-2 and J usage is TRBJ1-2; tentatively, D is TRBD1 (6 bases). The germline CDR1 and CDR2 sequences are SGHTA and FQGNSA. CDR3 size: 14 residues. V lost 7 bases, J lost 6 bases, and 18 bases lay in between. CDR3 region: CASTRWGGRDGYTF. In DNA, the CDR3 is TGTGCCAGCACCCGCTGGGGGGGGCGAGATGGCTACACCTTC.

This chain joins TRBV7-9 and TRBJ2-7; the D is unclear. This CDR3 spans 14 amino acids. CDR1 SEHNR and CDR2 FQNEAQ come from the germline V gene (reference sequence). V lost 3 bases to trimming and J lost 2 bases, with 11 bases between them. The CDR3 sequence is CASSLTTSPYEQYF. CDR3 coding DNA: TGTGCCAGCAGCTTGACGACGAGTCCCTACGAGCAGTACTTC.

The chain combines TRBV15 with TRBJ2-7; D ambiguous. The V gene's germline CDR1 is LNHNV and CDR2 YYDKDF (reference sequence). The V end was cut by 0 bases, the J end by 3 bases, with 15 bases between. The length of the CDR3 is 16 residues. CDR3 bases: TGTGCCACCAGCAGAGATGAAGACGGCGCGGACTACGAGCAGTACTTC. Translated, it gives CATSRDEDGADYEQYF.

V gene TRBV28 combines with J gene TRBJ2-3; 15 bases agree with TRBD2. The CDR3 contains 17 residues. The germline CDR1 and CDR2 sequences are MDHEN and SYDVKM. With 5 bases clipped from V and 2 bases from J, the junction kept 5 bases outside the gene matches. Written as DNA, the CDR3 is TGTGCCAGCAGTGACCGGACTAGCGGGAGGGACACAGATACGCAGTATTTT. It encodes CASSDRTSGRDTDTQYF.

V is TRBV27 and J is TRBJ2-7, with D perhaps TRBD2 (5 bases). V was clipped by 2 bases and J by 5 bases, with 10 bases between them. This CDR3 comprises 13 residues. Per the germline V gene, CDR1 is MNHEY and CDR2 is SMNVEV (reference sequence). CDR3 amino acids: CASSLGLTDEQYF. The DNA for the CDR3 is TGTGCCAGCAGTTTAGGACTCACGGACGAGCAGTACTTC.

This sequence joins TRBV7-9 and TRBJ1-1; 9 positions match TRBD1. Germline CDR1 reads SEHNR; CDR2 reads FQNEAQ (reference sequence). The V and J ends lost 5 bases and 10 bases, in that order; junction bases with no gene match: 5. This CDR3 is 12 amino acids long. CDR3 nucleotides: TGTGCCAGCAGCAAACAGGACAGGGGAGCTTTCTTT. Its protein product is CASSKQDRGAFF.

CDR3 DNA: TGTGCCAGCAGCCCCGGACAGGGGCGGGGTGAAAAACTGTTTTTT. The encoded protein is CASSPGQGRGEKLFF. The J gene is TRBJ1-4, the V gene TRBV7-2, with 9 positions matching TRBD1. V was clipped by 5 bases and J by 7 bases; unmatched bases: 8. Per the germline V gene, CDR1 is SGHTA and CDR2 is FQGNSA. The CDR3 totals 15 residues.

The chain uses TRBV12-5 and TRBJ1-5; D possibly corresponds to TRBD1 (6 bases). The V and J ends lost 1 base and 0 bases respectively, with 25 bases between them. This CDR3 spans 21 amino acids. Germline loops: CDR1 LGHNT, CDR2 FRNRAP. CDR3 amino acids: CASGLGGCRNGTTDSNQPQHF. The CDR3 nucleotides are TGTGCTAGTGGTTTGGGGGGTTGTCGGAACGGGACAACTGATAGCAATCAGCCCCAGCATTTT.

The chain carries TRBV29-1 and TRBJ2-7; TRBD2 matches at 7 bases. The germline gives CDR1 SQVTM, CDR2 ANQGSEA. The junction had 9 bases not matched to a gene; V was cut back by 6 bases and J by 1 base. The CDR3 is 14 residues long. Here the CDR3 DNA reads TGCAGCGTCCACGGCGGGAGTGTATCCTACGAGCAGTACTTC. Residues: CSVHGGSVSYEQYF.

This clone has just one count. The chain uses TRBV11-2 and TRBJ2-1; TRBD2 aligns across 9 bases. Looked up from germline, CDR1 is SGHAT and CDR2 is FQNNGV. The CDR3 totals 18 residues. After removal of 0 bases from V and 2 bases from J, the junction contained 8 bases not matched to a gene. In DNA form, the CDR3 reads TGTGCCAGCAGCTTAGAGGTTTCGGGCGGGAGGGCCTACAATGAGCAGTTCTTC. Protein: CASSLEVSGGRAYNEQFF.

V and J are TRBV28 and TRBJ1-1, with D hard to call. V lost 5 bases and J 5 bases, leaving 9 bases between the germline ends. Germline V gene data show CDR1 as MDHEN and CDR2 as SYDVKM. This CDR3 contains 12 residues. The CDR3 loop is CASSPGFTEAFF. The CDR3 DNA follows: TGTGCCAGCAGTCCCGGGTTTACTGAAGCTTTCTTT.

The CDR3 sequence is CASSQGASEAFF. The CDR3 DNA reads as TGCGCCAGCAGCCAAGGGGCCAGTGAAGCTTTCTTT. The chain has TRBV4-3 and TRBJ1-1, with unresolved D. Trimming stripped 1 base from V and 7 bases from J, with 7 bases between. This CDR3 region has 12 residues. CDR1 LGHNA and CDR2 YSLEER come from the germline V gene.

CDR3 coding DNA: TGTGCCAGCAGCTTAGTAAACGAGAACACTGAAGCTTTCTTT. It yields the protein CASSLVNENTEAFF. The chain recombines TRBV11-1 with TRBJ1-1; D unclear. Looked up from germline, CDR1 is SGHAT and CDR2 is FQDESV (reference sequence). The V end was cut by 1 base, the J end by 1 base, with 7 bases between. The CDR3 spans 14 residues. Variable domain in full (rest from reference TRBV11-1 and TRBJ1-1): EAEVAQSPRYKITEKSQAVAFWCDPISGHATLYWYRQILGQGPELLVQFQDESVVDDSQLPKDRFSAERLKGVDSTLKIQPAELGDSAMYLCASSLVNENTEAFFGQGTRLTVV.